Below are 29 T cell receptor beta chains sequenced from a single sample in a study of tumor-infiltrating lymphocytes in glioblastoma multiforme. TCR beta libraries were built from RNA through three nested multiplex PCR rounds using modified ARM-PCR. TCRdb independently ran MiXCR on the multiplex PCR reads; one entry per CDR3 protein. The sample holds about 9,600 distinct CDR3 sequences; approximately 65% are singletons and the top ten take 45% to 65%. Sequencing was carried out using brain tumor tissue. These receptors came from a male donor with glioblastoma.

The chain combines TRBV5-4 with TRBJ2-3; a weak D match, TRBD2 (6 bases). Germline V gene sequence: CDR1 SGHNT, CDR2 YYREEE (reference sequence). V was pared by 10 bases and J by 0 bases, with 18 bases between. The CDR3 length is 15 residues. The CDR3 nucleotides read TGTGCCGGCCCCTATGGGGGGTCGAGCACAGATACGCAGTATTTT. This translates into CAGPYGGSSTDTQYF.

This clonotype is labeled medium-sized (0.01 to 0.1%). The rearrangement links TRBV13 to TRBJ2-2, with D perhaps TRBD2 (5 bases). V lost 6 bases and J lost 7, with 9 bases in between. This CDR3 has 12 residues. Germline V lookup: CDR1 PRHDT, CDR2 FYEKMQ (reference sequence). The CDR3 protein is CASRNGGGELFF. In nucleotides, the CDR3 is TGTGCCAGCAGGAATGGAGGCGGGGAGCTGTTTTTT.

J is TRBJ1-4 and V is TRBV11-2; the D gene is possibly TRBD1 (6 bases). Germline V gene lookup returns CDR1 SGHAT and CDR2 FQNNGV. The CDR3 contains 14 residues. The V end lost 5 bases, the J end lost 8 bases, and 15 bases lay between the germline ends. The CDR3 protein is CASSPWFQGEKLFF. CDR3 DNA sequence: TGTGCCAGCAGCCCCTGGTTTCAGGGGGAAAAACTGTTTTTT.

The rearrangement uses TRBV5-4 and TRBJ2-1, with D possibly being TRBD2 (5 bases). Trimming cost V 4 bases and J 0 bases, with 14 bases left between them. Germline assignment: CDR1 SGHNT and CDR2 YYREEE (reference sequence). CDR3 length: 16 residues. CDR3: CASSRASSHSYNEQFF. The CDR3 DNA is TGTGCCAGCAGCAGAGCTAGCAGCCACTCCTACAATGAGCAGTTCTTC.

This clonotype was seen only a few times. Relative to the germline gene, one junction end is altered; a read error may explain this. The genes are TRBV4-1 and TRBJ2-1; the match to TRBD2 covers 7 bases. The germline gives CDR1 MGHRA, CDR2 YSYEKL. The CDR3 sequence is 15 residues long. Written as DNA, the CDR3 is TGCACCAGCAGCCAGGCCGGGACTACCTACAATGAGCAGTTCTTC. Protein product: CTSSQAGTTYNEQFF.

This rearrangement joins TRBV6-5 to TRBJ2-7; D tentatively reads TRBD1 or TRBD2 (5 bases each). V lost 5 bases, J lost 0 bases, and 14 bases lay in between. This CDR3 is 15 amino acids long. The germline CDR1 and CDR2 sequences are MNHEY and SVGAGI. The CDR3 coding sequence is TGTGCCAGCAGTCCCACGAGGGGCCTCTCCTACGAGCAGTACTTC. Its protein is CASSPTRGLSYEQYF.

The rearrangement uses TRBV10-2 and TRBJ2-3, with D possibly TRBD2 on 5 matching bases. Between the trimmed V and J ends, which lost 6 bases and 2 bases, there was a span of 12 bases. Germline values: CDR1 WSHSY, CDR2 SAAADI. The CDR3 is 14 amino acids. The CDR3 loop reads CASSSGILTDTQYF. The DNA for the CDR3 is TGCGCCAGCAGCTCGGGGATACTCACAGATACGCAGTATTTT.

With respect to this clonotype: At one of its ends the junction is not consistent with the germline gene, which may arise from a read error. The V gene is TRBV10-2, the J gene TRBJ1-1, with D uncertain. The V gene's germline CDR1 is WSHSY and CDR2 SAAADI. The CDR3 sequence is 13 residues long. Here the CDR3 reads CATHEGGNTEAFF. The DNA for the CDR3 is TGCGCCACCCACGAGGGCGGGAACACTGAAGCTTTTTTT.

Concerning this clonotype: One end of the junction does not line up with germline, which may come from a read error. V is TRBV6-1 and J is TRBJ2-3; 7 nucleotides agree with TRBD1. The germline gives CDR1 MNHNS, CDR2 SASEGT. The CDR3 loop spans 15 amino acids. The CDR3 nucleotides are TGTGCCAGCAGGGCCGGGACAGACTCCGCAGATAAGCAGTATTTT. Translation gives CASRAGTDSADKQYF.

The chain uses TRBV10-3 and TRBJ2-3; D remains unclear. The V gene lost 5 bases and the J gene lost 5 bases, with 5 bases spanning the gap. In germline, CDR1 is ENHRY, CDR2 SYGVKD. The length of the CDR3 is 11 residues. CDR3 nucleotides: TGTGCCATCAGTAGCCGAGATACGCAGTATTTT. Its translation: CAISSRDTQYF.

By share, this clonotype counts as large. V and J are TRBV29-1 and TRBJ2-7; D may be TRBD1 (6 bases). Per the germline V gene, CDR1 is SQVTM and CDR2 is ANQGSEA. Trimming pared 4 bases from V and 3 bases from J, leaving 16 bases between. This CDR3 contains 14 residues. The CDR3 DNA reads as TGCAGCGTTGTGGGGGACAAGGGCTTCTACGAGCAGTACTTC. As protein: CSVVGDKGFYEQYF.

Points on this clonotype: It may be a read error: a sequence one base away is much more abundant. The rearrangement joins TRBV7-9 to TRBJ2-1; D not resolved. CDR1 is SEHNR and CDR2 is FQNEAQ in the germline V gene (reference sequence). CDR3 length: 13 residues. This CDR3 is CAGSPRSYNEQFF. The DNA for the CDR3 is TGTGCCGGCAGCCCCCGTTCCTACAATGAGCAGTTCTTC.

This clonotype was found once. The chain employs TRBV12-3 or TRBV12-4 and TRBJ2-5; D not resolved. The CDR3 is made up of 14 amino acids. Trimming left V 2 bases short and J 5 bases short, with 12 bases between. The CDR3 reads CASSLSYSGETQYF. The DNA of the CDR3 is TGTGCCAGCAGTTTAAGTTATTCCGGGGAGACCCAGTACTTC.

Details on this clonotype: One junction end does not reproduce the germline sequence, and a read error may be involved. The rearrangement joins TRBV4-1 to TRBJ1-2; no clear D. This CDR3 is built from 16 residues. CDR1 and CDR2 (germline): MGHRA, YSYEKL. CDR3 loop: CASSQERYRGNCGYTF. In DNA, the CDR3 is TGCGCCAGCAGCCAAGAAAGGTACAGAGGGAACTGTGGCTACACCTTC.

Relative to its sample, this clonotype is medium-sized. The rearrangement joins TRBV10-3 to TRBJ2-6; 9 bases fit TRBD1. V dropped 10 bases and J dropped 1; count of bases not matched to a gene: 11. The CDR3 is 17 residues long. The germline gives CDR1 ENHRY, CDR2 SYGVKD. CDR3 amino acids: CATFPGTGNSGANVLTF. The CDR3 region has the DNA TGTGCCACTTTTCCCGGGACAGGGAATTCTGGGGCCAACGTCCTGACTTTC.

The chain is built from TRBV13 and TRBJ2-1, with 7 positions matching TRBD1. Germline V CDR1 and CDR2: PRHDT, FYEKMQ (reference sequence). The CDR3 runs 15 residues. V lost 0 bases and J lost 5; bases outside the gene matches: 4. The CDR3 coding sequence is TGTGCCAGCAGCTTAGGGACAGGGTACCACAATGAGCAGTTCTTC. This translates into CASSLGTGYHNEQFF.

The chain is built from TRBV20-1 and TRBJ2-7, with D hard to call. The CDR3 is 17 amino acids. V was cut by 0 bases and J by 3 bases, with 21 bases left in between. Germline values: CDR1 DFQATT, CDR2 SNEGSKA (reference sequence). CDR3 protein: CSARDTPNTNPHYEQYF. The CDR3 DNA reads as TGCAGTGCTAGAGATACTCCCAACACCAATCCCCACTACGAGCAGTACTTC.

This clonotype showed up many times. Just one base apart from a much larger clone, this may be a read error. This sequence joins TRBV7-9 and TRBJ1-4; D unclear. CDR1 and CDR2 from the germline V gene are SEHNR and FQNEAQ (reference sequence). This CDR3 contains 14 residues. The chain's CDR3 is CASSLRRENGKLFF. The CDR3 DNA reads TGTGCCAGCAGCTTACGGCGAGAGAATGGAAAACTGTTTTTT. The entire variable domain, with the rest obtained from reference TRBV7-9 and TRBJ1-4, is as follows: DTGVSQNPRHKITKRGQNVTFRCDPISEHNRLYWYRQTLGQGPEFLTYFQNEAQLEKSRLLSDRFSAERPKGSFSTLEIQRTEQGDSAMYLCASSLRRENGKLFFGSGTQLSVL.

V usage is TRBV5-4 and J usage is TRBJ2-3; no clear D gene. Germline V gene sequence: CDR1 SGHNT, CDR2 YYREEE (reference sequence). V gave up 2 bases and J gave up 4 bases, with 11 bases separating them. CDR3 length: 14 amino acids. In nucleotides, the CDR3 is TGTGCCAGCAGCTTTTACGCCTCCCCAGATACGCAGTATTTT. Translating it yields CASSFYASPDTQYF.

As to this clonotype: Relative to the germline gene, one junction end is altered; a read error may explain this. This chain links TRBV10-3 with TRBJ2-7, with 7 bases identical to TRBD1. The CDR3 consists of 13 residues. Looked up from germline, CDR1 is ENHRY and CDR2 is SYGVKD. In nucleotides, the CDR3 is TGTGCCATCAGTCCGAGACAGGGTTACGTGCAGTACTTC. Translated, it gives CAISPRQGYVQYF.

In its sample, this clonotype ranks as medium-sized. DNA of the CDR3: TGTGCCACCACGGCTTTCTATGGCTACACCTTC. Encoded protein: CATTAFYGYTF. The V call is TRBV6-5, the J call TRBJ1-2; D not resolved. The V gene's germline CDR1 is MNHEY and CDR2 SVGAGI. V shed 10 bases and J shed 4 bases, with 10 bases lying between them. The CDR3 loop spans 11 amino acids.

As to this clonotype: At one end the junction does not follow the germline gene, possibly because of a read error. The chain links TRBV10-3 to TRBJ1-1; D gene ambiguous. This CDR3 has 12 residues. Germline CDR1 and CDR2: ENHRY and SYGVKD. The CDR3 DNA reads TGTGCCATCAGTGATCTCGACACTGAATCTTTCTTC. This encodes CAISDLDTESFF.

For this clonotype: It is likely a read error, because the conserved phenylalanine at the end of the CDR3 is missing. The rearrangement links TRBV5-5 to TRBJ1-2; D might be TRBD1 (5 bases). The CDR3 loop spans 13 amino acids. V dropped 5 bases and J dropped 3 bases, with 11 bases sitting between them. The germline V gene encodes CDR1 SGHKS and CDR2 YYEKEE (reference sequence). This CDR3 is CASSSGHHYGYTS. The CDR3 nucleotides read TGTGCCAGCAGTTCAGGACACCACTATGGCTACACCTCC.

To note about this clonotype: The junction and the germline gene differ at one end; a read error may be behind it. The chain couples TRBV7-9 to TRBJ2-3; no clear D. CDR1 and CDR2 from the germline V gene are SEHNR and FQNEAQ (reference sequence). The CDR3 contains 17 residues. DNA of the CDR3: TGTGCCAGCAGGACCACCTCCGATTTTAATCCCACAGATACGCGGTATTTT. As protein: CASRTTSDFNPTDTRYF.

The J gene is TRBJ1-2, the V gene TRBV5-6; D may be TRBD1 (5 bases). Germline assignment: CDR1 SGHDT and CDR2 YYEEEE. CDR3 length: 15 residues. V gave up 0 bases and J gave up 4 bases, with 13 bases separating them. CDR3 in amino acids: CASSLDDRDPYGYTF. The CDR3 DNA follows: TGTGCCAGCAGCTTGGACGACCGGGACCCCTATGGCTACACCTTC.

This clonotype was observed many times. A junction boundary mismatches the germline segment, possibly from a read error. J is TRBJ1-6 and V is TRBV30; no clear D gene. The V gene's germline CDR1 is GTSNPN and CDR2 SVGIG (reference sequence). This CDR3 is built from 12 residues. CDR3 in DNA: TGTGCCAGGAGCAGAGATAATTCACCCCTCCACTTT. Its translation: CARSRDNSPLHF.

This chain's CDR3 is CSARDRTHYNEQFF. CDR3 bases: TGCAGTGCTAGAGATCGGACCCACTACAATGAGCAGTTCTTC. V usage is TRBV20-1 and J usage is TRBJ2-1; D gene ambiguous. The CDR3 contains 14 residues. The germline V gene has CDR1 DFQATT and CDR2 SNEGSKA (reference sequence). V was cut by 0 bases and J by 3 bases, with 9 bases left in between.

Concerning this clonotype: In this CDR3 the conserved last residue, phenylalanine or tryptophan, is missing, so a read error is likely. The chain uses TRBV20-1 and TRBJ2-3; TRBD2 matches 8 bases. The V segment lost 3 bases and the J segment 0 bases; nucleotides outside the gene matches: 20. The CDR3 spans 20 residues. The germline V gene encodes CDR1 DFQATT and CDR2 SNEGSKA (reference sequence). The CDR3 reads CSASRPGPAGEPSSTDTQYL. The CDR3 nucleotides read TGCAGTGCTAGTCGCCCAGGACCAGCGGGAGAGCCGAGTAGCACAGATACGCAGTATTTG.

Remarks on this clonotype: Sequence at one end of the junction differs from germline and may be a read error. The rearrangement uses TRBV20-1 and TRBJ2-7; D is perhaps TRBD2 (6 bases). The CDR3 is made up of 14 amino acids. CDR1 is DFQATT, CDR2 SNEGSKA, per germline (reference sequence). Here the CDR3 reads CSAIGHSGSYEQCF. The CDR3 DNA follows: TGCAGTGCCATAGGGCATTCCGGGAGCTACGAGCAGTGCTTC.